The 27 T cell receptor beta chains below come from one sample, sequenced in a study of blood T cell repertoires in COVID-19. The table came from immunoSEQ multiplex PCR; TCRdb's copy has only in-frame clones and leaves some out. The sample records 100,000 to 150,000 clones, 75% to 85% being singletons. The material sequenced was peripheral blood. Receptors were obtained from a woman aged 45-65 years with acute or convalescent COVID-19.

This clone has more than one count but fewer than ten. CDR3 in DNA: TGTGCCAGCAGCTCCCTGAATGAGGTCGCGGCTTTCTTT. Translation gives CASSSLNEVAAFF. The chain links TRBV5-4 to TRBJ1-1; D not resolved. The CDR3 runs to 13 residues. The germline CDR1 and CDR2 sequences are SGHNT and YYREEE (reference sequence). The V gene lost 3 bases and the J gene lost 11 bases, with 17 bases spanning the gap.

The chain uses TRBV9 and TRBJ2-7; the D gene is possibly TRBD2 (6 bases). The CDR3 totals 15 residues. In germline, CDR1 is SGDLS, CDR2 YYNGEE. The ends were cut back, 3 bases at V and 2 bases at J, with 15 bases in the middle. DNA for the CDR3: TGTGCCAGCAGCGCGGGGGTTACGGACACCTACGAGCAGTACTTC. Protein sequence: CASSAGVTDTYEQYF.

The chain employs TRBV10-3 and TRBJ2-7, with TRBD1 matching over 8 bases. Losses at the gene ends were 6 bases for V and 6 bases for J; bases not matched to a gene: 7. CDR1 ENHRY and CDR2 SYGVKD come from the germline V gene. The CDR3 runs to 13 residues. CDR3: CAIRPQGAVEQYF. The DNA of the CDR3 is TGTGCCATCAGGCCTCAGGGGGCCGTCGAGCAGTACTTC.

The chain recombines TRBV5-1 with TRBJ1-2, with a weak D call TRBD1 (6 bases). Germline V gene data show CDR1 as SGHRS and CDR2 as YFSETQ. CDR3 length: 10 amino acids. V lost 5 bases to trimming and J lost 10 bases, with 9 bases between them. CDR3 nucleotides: TGCGCCAGCAGTGGGGACACCTACACCTTC. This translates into CASSGDTYTF.

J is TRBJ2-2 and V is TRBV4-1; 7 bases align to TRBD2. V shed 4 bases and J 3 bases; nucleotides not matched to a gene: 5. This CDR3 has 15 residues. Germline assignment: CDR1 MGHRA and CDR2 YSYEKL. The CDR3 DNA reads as TGCGCCAGCAGCCCCCTGGCGGGAGACACCGGGGAGCTGTTTTTT. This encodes CASSPLAGDTGELFF.

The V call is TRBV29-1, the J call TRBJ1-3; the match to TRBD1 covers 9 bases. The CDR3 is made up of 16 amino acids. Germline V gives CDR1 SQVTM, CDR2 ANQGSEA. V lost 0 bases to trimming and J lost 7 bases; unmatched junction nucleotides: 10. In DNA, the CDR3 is TGCAGCGTTGAAGATAAGGGCAGGACAGGGGATAACACCATATATTTT. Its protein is CSVEDKGRTGDNTIYF.

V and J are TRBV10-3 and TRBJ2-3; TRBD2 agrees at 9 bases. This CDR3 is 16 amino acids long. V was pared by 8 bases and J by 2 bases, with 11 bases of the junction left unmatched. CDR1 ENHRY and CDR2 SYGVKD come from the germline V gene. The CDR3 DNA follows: TGTGCCATCGGGAAAGGGACTAGCACCCCCACAGATACGCAGTATTTT. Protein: CAIGKGTSTPTDTQYF.

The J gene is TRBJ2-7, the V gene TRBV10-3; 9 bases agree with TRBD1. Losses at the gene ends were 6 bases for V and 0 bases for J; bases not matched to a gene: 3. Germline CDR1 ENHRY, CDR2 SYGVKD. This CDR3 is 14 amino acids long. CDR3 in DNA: TGTGCCATCAGGACAGGGGGATCCTCCTACGAGCAGTACTTC. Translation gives CAIRTGGSSYEQYF.

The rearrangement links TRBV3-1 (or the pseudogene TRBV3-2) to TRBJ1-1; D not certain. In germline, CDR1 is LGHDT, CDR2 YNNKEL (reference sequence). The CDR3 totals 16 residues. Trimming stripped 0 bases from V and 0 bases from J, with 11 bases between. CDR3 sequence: CASSQDSPSLNTEAFF. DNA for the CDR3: TGTGCCAGCAGCCAAGATAGCCCCAGCTTGAACACTGAAGCTTTCTTT.

The CDR3 loop is CASSQSKGQGPEKLFF. DNA of the CDR3: TGCGCCAGCAGCCAATCTAAGGGACAGGGGCCTGAAAAACTGTTTTTT. The chain is built from TRBV4-1 and TRBJ1-4; 10 nucleotides agree with TRBD1. CDR1 is MGHRA, CDR2 YSYEKL, per germline. V lost 2 bases, J lost 7 bases, and 7 bases stayed unmatched. The CDR3 consists of 16 residues.

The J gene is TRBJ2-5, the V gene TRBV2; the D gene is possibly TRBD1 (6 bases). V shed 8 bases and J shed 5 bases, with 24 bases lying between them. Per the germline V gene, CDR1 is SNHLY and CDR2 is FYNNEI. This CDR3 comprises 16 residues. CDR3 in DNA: TGTGCCAGCTGTGGCGACAGGAGGACTTCGGCTGAGACCCAGTACTTC. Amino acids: CASCGDRRTSAETQYF.

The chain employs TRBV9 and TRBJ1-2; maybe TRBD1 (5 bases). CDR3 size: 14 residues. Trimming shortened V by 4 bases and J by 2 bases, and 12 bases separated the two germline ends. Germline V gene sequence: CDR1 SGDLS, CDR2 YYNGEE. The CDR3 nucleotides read TGTGCCAGCAGCTCGGACACCGGCAACTATGGCTACACCTTC. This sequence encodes CASSSDTGNYGYTF.

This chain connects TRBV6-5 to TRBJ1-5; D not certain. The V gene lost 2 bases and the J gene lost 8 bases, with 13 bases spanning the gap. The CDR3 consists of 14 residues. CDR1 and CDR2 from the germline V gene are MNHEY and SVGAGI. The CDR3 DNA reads TGTGCCAGCAGTTACGATCAGGCCGGGGAGCCCCAGCATTTT. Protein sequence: CASSYDQAGEPQHF.

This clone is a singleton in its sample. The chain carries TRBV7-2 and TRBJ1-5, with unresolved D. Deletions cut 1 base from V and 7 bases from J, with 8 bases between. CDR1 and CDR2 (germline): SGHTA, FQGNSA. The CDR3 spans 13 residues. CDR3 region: CASSLGRGQPQHF. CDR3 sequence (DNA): TGTGCCAGCAGCTTAGGTCGCGGACAGCCCCAGCATTTT.

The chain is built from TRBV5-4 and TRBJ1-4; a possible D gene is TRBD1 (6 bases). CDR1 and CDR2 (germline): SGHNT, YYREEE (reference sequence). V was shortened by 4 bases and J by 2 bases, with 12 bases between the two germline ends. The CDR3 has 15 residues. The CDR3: CASSQGGSTNEKLFF. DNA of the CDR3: TGTGCCAGCAGCCAAGGGGGTAGCACTAATGAAAAACTGTTTTTT.

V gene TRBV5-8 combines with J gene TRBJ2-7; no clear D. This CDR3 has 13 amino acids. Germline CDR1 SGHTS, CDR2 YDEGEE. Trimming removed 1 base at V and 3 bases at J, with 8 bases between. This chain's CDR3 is CASSLRTFYEQYF. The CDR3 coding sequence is TGTGCCAGCAGCTTGCGAACTTTCTACGAGCAGTACTTC. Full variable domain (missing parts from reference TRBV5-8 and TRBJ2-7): EAGVTQSPTHLIKTRGQQATLRCSPISGHTSVYWYQQALGLGLQFLLWYDEGEERNRGNFPPRFSGRQFPNYSSELNVNALELEDSALYLCASSLRTFYEQYFGPGTRLTVT.

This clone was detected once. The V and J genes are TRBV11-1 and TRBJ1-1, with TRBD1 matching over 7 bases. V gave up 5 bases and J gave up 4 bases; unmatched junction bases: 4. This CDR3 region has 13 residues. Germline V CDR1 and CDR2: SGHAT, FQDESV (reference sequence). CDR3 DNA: TGTGCCAGCAGCCGAGGGGGCTTCACTGAAGCTTTCTTT. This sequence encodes CASSRGGFTEAFF.

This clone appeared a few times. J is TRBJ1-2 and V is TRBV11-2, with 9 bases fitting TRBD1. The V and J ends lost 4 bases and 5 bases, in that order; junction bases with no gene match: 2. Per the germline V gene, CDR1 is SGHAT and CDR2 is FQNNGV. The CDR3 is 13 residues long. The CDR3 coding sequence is TGTGCCAGCAGCTCCGACAGGGGGTATGGCTACACCTTC. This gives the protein CASSSDRGYGYTF.

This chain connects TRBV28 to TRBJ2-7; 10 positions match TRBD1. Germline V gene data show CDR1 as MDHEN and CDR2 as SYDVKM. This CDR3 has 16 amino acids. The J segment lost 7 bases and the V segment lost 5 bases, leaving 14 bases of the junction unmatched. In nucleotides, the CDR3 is TGTGCCAGCAGTCAAACCTGGGGGACAGGGGATCGGGAGCAGTACTTC. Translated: CASSQTWGTGDREQYF.

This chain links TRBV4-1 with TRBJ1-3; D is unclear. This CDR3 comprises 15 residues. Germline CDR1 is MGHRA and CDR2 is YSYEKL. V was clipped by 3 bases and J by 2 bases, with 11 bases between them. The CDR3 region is CASSQAAGPGNTIYF. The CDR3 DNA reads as TGCGCCAGCAGCCAGGCGGCCGGCCCTGGAAACACCATATATTTT.

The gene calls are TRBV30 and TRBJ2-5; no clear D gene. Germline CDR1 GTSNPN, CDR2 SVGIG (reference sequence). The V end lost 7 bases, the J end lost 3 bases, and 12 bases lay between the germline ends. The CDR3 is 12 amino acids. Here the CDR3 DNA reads TGTGCCTCAAACAATAACGAAGAGACCCAGTACTTC. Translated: CASNNNEETQYF.

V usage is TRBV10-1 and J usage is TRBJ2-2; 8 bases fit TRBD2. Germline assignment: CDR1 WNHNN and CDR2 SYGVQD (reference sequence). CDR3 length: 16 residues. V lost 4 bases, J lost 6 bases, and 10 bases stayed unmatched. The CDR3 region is CASSGSAGVGAGELFF. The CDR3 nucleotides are TGCGCCAGCAGTGGTTCAGCGGGAGTGGGCGCCGGGGAGCTGTTTTTT.

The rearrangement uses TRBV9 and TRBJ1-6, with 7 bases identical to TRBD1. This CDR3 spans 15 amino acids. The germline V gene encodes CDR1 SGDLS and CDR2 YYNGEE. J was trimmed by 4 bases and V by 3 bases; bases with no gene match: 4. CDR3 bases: TGTGCCAGCAGCGAGCGACAGGGTTATAATTCACCCCTCCACTTT. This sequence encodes CASSERQGYNSPLHF.

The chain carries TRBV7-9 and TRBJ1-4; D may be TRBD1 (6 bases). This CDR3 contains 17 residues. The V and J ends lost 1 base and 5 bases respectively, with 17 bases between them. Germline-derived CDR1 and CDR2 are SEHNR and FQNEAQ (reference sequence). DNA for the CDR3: TGTGCCAGCAGCTTAGGTGCCGGGTCGGGGGGCAATGAAAAACTGTTTTTT. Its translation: CASSLGAGSGGNEKLFF.

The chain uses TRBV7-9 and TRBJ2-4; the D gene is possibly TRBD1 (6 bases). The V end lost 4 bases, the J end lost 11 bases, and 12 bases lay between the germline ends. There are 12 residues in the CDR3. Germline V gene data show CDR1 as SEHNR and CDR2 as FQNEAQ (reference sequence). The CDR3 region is CASSSQGRLQYF. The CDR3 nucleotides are TGTGCCAGCAGCTCTCAGGGGCGGCTTCAGTACTTC.

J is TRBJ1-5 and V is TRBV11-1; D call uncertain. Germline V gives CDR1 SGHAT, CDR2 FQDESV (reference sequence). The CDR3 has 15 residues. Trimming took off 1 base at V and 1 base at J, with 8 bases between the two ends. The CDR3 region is CASSLDSLSNQPQHF. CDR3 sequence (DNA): TGTGCCAGCAGCTTAGACAGTTTAAGCAATCAGCCCCAGCATTTT.

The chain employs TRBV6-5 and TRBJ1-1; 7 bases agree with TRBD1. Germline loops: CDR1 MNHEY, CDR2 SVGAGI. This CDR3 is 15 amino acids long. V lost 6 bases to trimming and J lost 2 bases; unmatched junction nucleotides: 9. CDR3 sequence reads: CASRTTGTVNTEAFF. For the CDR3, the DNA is TGTGCCAGCAGGACGACCGGGACAGTCAACACTGAAGCTTTCTTT.